The 18 T cell receptor beta chains reported below all come from one sample, sequenced in a study of cytomegalovirus exposure and HLA in healthy donors. The PCR contained 60 Vbeta and 13 Jbeta primers. The protocol was immunoSEQ multiplex PCR, while the TCRdb copy is restricted to in-frame clones and leaves out a portion. Of 120,000 to 150,000 clones listed, around three quarters are singletons. Sequencing used PBMCs. The receptors derive from a man in his forties or fifties in good health and CMV-seropositive.

The chain uses TRBV4-1 and TRBJ2-7; 10 bases map to TRBD2. Trimming at V came to 4 bases and at J to 3 bases, leaving 18 bases not matched to a gene. The CDR3 covers 19 residues. Germline V lookup: CDR1 MGHRA, CDR2 YSYEKL. As DNA, the CDR3 is TGCGCCAGCAGCCGCGTTTCGACAGGGCTAGCGGGAGCGTACTACGAGCAGTACTTC. Amino acid sequence: CASSRVSTGLAGAYYEQYF.

This clone has more than one count but fewer than ten. V and J are TRBV5-1 and TRBJ1-2; 8 nucleotides align to TRBD1. Germline V gene sequence: CDR1 SGHRS, CDR2 YFSETQ. This CDR3 has 13 residues. J was trimmed by 8 bases and V by 4 bases; bases with no gene match: 7. CDR3 sequence reads: CASSIGQGEGYTF. CDR3 coding DNA: TGCGCCAGCAGCATCGGACAGGGAGAGGGCTACACCTTC.

This chain links TRBV19 with TRBJ1-2; D gene unclear. CDR1 and CDR2 from the germline V gene are LNHDA and SQIVND (reference sequence). Deletions cut 2 bases from V and 4 bases from J, with 11 bases between. This CDR3 has 14 residues. This CDR3 is CASSILGTSYGYTF. The CDR3 nucleotides read TGTGCCAGTAGTATACTGGGCACTAGCTATGGCTACACCTTC.

The J gene is TRBJ1-6, the V gene TRBV4-1; a possible D gene is TRBD1 (5 bases). Per the germline V gene, CDR1 is MGHRA and CDR2 is YSYEKL. This CDR3 spans 16 amino acids. V was clipped by 3 bases and J by 1 base, with 10 bases between them. The DNA for the CDR3 is TGCGCCAGCAGCCACCAGGGCGCATCCTATAATTCACCCCTCCACTTT. It encodes CASSHQGASYNSPLHF.

The genes are TRBV9 and TRBJ1-2, with 9 bases lining up with TRBD1. The CDR3 covers 15 residues. The germline V gene has CDR1 SGDLS and CDR2 YYNGEE. V gave up 4 bases and J gave up 8 bases; unmatched junction bases: 12. CDR3 nucleotides: TGTGCCAGCAGCCAGGGACAGGGTCTTAAGAGAGGCTACACCTTC. Its protein product is CASSQGQGLKRGYTF.

The J gene is TRBJ1-5, the V gene TRBV19; possibly TRBD1 for D (5 bases). V lost 2 bases and J 0 bases, leaving 14 bases between the germline ends. The CDR3 length is 17 residues. Germline CDR1 reads LNHDA; CDR2 reads SQIVND (reference sequence). In nucleotides, the CDR3 is TGTGCCAGTAGTATACCGACAGAGTATTATAGCAATCAGCCCCAGCATTTT. The encoded protein is CASSIPTEYYSNQPQHF.

The chain uses TRBV18 and TRBJ2-3; TRBD1 agrees at 7 bases. CDR3 length: 15 residues. V gave up 1 base and J gave up 0 bases; unmatched junction bases: 1. CDR1 KGHSH and CDR2 LQKENI come from the germline V gene. The DNA for the CDR3 is TGTGCCAGCTCACCACGACAGGGAAGCACAGATACGCAGTATTTT. This codes for CASSPRQGSTDTQYF.

This chain connects TRBV28 to TRBJ2-3; 8 positions match TRBD2. V shed 3 bases, J shed 2 bases, and the junction held 4 bases outside the gene matches. The germline V gene has CDR1 MDHEN and CDR2 SYDVKM. CDR3 length: 15 residues. The chain's CDR3 is CASSFQRGNTDTQYF. The CDR3 DNA is TGTGCCAGCAGTTTTCAGCGGGGGAACACAGATACGCAGTATTTT. The variable domain in full, with the rest retrieved from reference TRBV28 and TRBJ2-3, is DVKVTQSSRYLVKRTGEKVFLECVQDMDHENMFWYRQDPGLGLRLIYFSYDVKMKEKGDIPEGYSVSREKKERFSLILESASTNQTSMYLCASSFQRGNTDTQYFGPGTRLTVL.

V and J are TRBV6-5 and TRBJ2-7; the D gene is possibly TRBD2 (7 bases). The CDR3 sequence is 12 residues long. Germline CDR1 is MNHEY and CDR2 is SVGAGI. V dropped 2 bases and J dropped 9 bases, with 11 bases sitting between them. The CDR3 DNA reads TGTGCCAGCAGTTACGTCGGGGGGCGGCAGTACTTC. This gives the protein CASSYVGGRQYF.

The V and J genes are TRBV4-2 and TRBJ2-7; a possible D gene is TRBD1 (5 bases). Trimming took 0 bases from V and 3 from J, leaving 18 bases between them. Germline lookup yields CDR1 LGHNA and CDR2 YNFKEQ. The length of the CDR3 is 17 residues. CDR3 coding DNA: TGTGCCAGCAGCCAAGATTATCCAGGGTTGGTTAACTACGAGCAGTACTTC. This gives the protein CASSQDYPGLVNYEQYF.

This chain uses TRBV5-4 with TRBJ1-1; tentative D call: TRBD1 (5 bases). CDR1 is SGHNT, CDR2 YYREEE, per germline (reference sequence). This CDR3 region has 17 residues. With 4 bases removed from V and 0 bases from J, the gap between germline ends came to 19 bases. Here the CDR3 reads CASSTSPGLPMNTEAFF. DNA for the CDR3: TGTGCCAGCAGCACGTCACCGGGACTTCCCATGAACACTGAAGCTTTCTTT. Using reference TRBV5-4 and TRBJ1-1 for the parts outside the CDR3, the full variable domain is ETGVTQSPTHLIKTRGQQVTLRCSSQSGHNTVSWYQQALGQGPQFIFQYYREEENGRGNFPPRFSGLQFPNYSSELNVNALELDDSALYLCASSTSPGLPMNTEAFFGQGTRLTVV.

This clone has just a few counts. The chain recombines TRBV6-1 with TRBJ2-7; a weak D match, TRBD1 (5 bases). The germline gives CDR1 MNHNS, CDR2 SASEGT. Trimming pared 5 bases from V and 0 bases from J, leaving 14 bases between. The CDR3 has 15 residues. The CDR3 DNA is TGTGCCAGCAGTCCCCGCAGGGATCCCTCCTACGAGCAGTACTTC. It is translated as CASSPRRDPSYEQYF.

This clone has only one observation. This chain uses TRBV18 with TRBJ2-3, with 8 bases matching TRBD2. Germline V gene data show CDR1 as KGHSH and CDR2 as LQKENI. V lost 1 base and J lost 2; bases outside the gene matches: 11. The CDR3 loop spans 18 amino acids. CDR3 loop: CASSPLRGQAGDTDTQYF. In nucleotides, the CDR3 is TGTGCCAGCTCACCACTCAGGGGCCAAGCGGGAGACACAGATACGCAGTATTTT.

The chain links TRBV19 to TRBJ2-2; tentatively, D is TRBD1 (6 bases). The CDR3 sequence is 14 residues long. Germline CDR1 LNHDA, CDR2 SQIVND (reference sequence). V dropped 4 bases and J dropped 6 bases, with 12 bases sitting between them. The CDR3 is CASSNTQGSGELFF. The CDR3 DNA follows: TGTGCCAGTAGTAATACCCAGGGGTCCGGGGAGCTGTTTTTT.

This rearrangement joins TRBV4-2 to TRBJ2-3, with 8 bases aligning to TRBD2. The germline gives CDR1 LGHNA, CDR2 YNFKEQ. Trimming cost V 4 bases and J 6 bases; bases outside gene matches: 12. This CDR3 comprises 16 residues. CDR3 residues: CASSPITAGAPDTQYF. Written as DNA, the CDR3 is TGTGCCAGCAGCCCCATTACAGCGGGGGCCCCGGATACGCAGTATTTT.

This clone was seen just once. This sequence joins TRBV2 and TRBJ1-2; D perhaps matches TRBD1 (6 bases). CDR1 and CDR2 from the germline V gene are SNHLY and FYNNEI. The CDR3 is 14 residues long. Trimming pared 3 bases from V and 4 bases from J, leaving 12 bases between. The CDR3 DNA is TGTGCCAGCAGTGACCCCGGACAGACCTATGGCTACACCTTC. It specifies CASSDPGQTYGYTF.

This chain joins TRBV7-9 and TRBJ2-1; a possible D gene is TRBD2 (5 bases). Germline loops: CDR1 SEHNR, CDR2 FQNEAQ (reference sequence). This CDR3 region has 13 residues. The V end lost 0 bases, the J end lost 8 bases, and 8 bases lay between the germline ends. CDR3 nucleotides: TGTGCCAGCAGCTTAGCGGACGGGGATGAGCAGTTCTTC. Its protein is CASSLADGDEQFF. The full variable domain, in which reference TRBV7-9 and TRBJ2-1 provide the parts outside the CDR3, is DTGVSQNPRHKITKRGQNVTFRCDPISEHNRLYWYRQTLGQGPEFLTYFQNEAQLEKSRLLSDRFSAERPKGSFSTLEIQRTEQGDSAMYLCASSLADGDEQFFGPGTRLTVL.

The J gene is TRBJ1-4, the V gene TRBV6-1; 7 bases are a match to TRBD1. The V gene end was trimmed by 4 bases and the J gene end by 5 bases; junction bases not matched to a gene: 7. The CDR3 is 15 amino acids. In germline, CDR1 is MNHNS, CDR2 SASEGT. The CDR3 DNA reads as TGTGCCAGCAGTGCATCGACAGGGTACAATGAAAAACTGTTTTTT. It specifies CASSASTGYNEKLFF.